This T cell receptor (beta chain) is drawn from a study of CD8 T cells in ankylosing spondylitis. The CDR3 is made up of 14 amino acids. V gave up 4 bases and J gave up 5 bases, with 12 bases separating them. Per the germline V gene, CDR1 is SGHDT and CDR2 is YYEEEE. The TCR beta libraries were generated through quantitative 5'-RACE incorporating molecular barcodes. MiXCR was run by TCRdb on the 5' RACE reads, yielding one entry per CDR3 protein. The sample holds some 200,000 distinct CDR3 sequences; roughly 13% are singletons and the top ten take 16%. Study-level points and caveats: Made up of about eight highly homologous variants, a TCR beta motif appeared characteristic of ankylosing spondylitis blood. Some of the motif variants had earlier been found in reactive arthritis patients' fluid and blood. A CD8+ phenotype characterized the disease-linked clones, which were relatively rare in peripheral blood.

This clonotype has only a few counts. Its antigen is not known. The sequencing input was blood, either unsorted or a sorted T cell fraction (not recorded which). J is TRBJ2-2 and V is TRBV5-6, with D tentatively TRBD2 (5 bases). The sequence was collected from a male donor with ankylosing spondylitis or in good health (not recorded which). The CDR3 sequence: CASSLTAGTGELFF. The CDR3 DNA follows: TGTGCCAGCAGCCTCACCGCGGGTACCGGGGAGCTGTTTTTT.